The T cell receptor (beta chain) described here comes from a study of T cell responses to AZD1222 COVID-19 vaccine. The V and J ends lost 6 bases and 0 bases respectively, with 14 bases between them. Germline V CDR1 and CDR2: SNHLY, FYNNEI. CDR3 length equals 15 residues. Repertoires were generated with immunoSEQ multiplex PCR, while TCRdb's copy carries only in-frame clones and drops some. In the table there are 110,000 or so clones, approximately 91% of which are singletons. The chain employs TRBV2 and TRBJ1-1, with TRBD1 as a possible D gene (5 bases). The clonotype comes from an adult in good health. Sequenced material: peripheral blood, taken on day 0 of AZD1222 vaccination. CDR3 protein: CASRSTGRLNTEAFF. CDR3 nucleotides: TGTGCCAGCAGATCAACGGGACGCCTGAACACTGAAGCTTTCTTT. Variable domain in full (rest from reference TRBV2 and TRBJ1-1): EPEVTQTPSHQVTQMGQEVILRCVPISNHLYFYWYRQILGQKVEFLVSFYNNEISEKSEIFDDQFSVERPDGSNFTLKIRSTKLEDSAMYFCASRSTGRLNTEAFFGQGTRLTVV.